The present T cell receptor beta chain was sequenced within a study of blood T cell repertoires in COVID-19. Study background: Material from acute and convalescent COVID-19 was sourced from the United States, Italy and Spain. In each case, the material was cDNA or gDNA derived from T cells, B-cell-depleted T cells, or PBMCs.

Original processing methods: Using reference gene primer amplification, nucleated cell counts were estimated. Repertoires were generated with immunoSEQ multiplex PCR, while TCRdb's copy carries only in-frame clones and drops some. V and J calls and clone size are given by that table; D and trimming were obtained from the DNA. In the table there are roughly 200,000 clones, approximately 83% of which are singletons. Trimming left V 2 bases short and J 5 bases short, with 14 bases between. From germline, CDR1 is SGHTS and CDR2 YDEGEE. The CDR3 has 14 amino acids. The chain carries TRBV5-8 and TRBJ2-7; D may be TRBD1 (6 bases). The receptor's source is a human donor with active or convalescent COVID-19. The donor label of this sample is uncertain. Sequencing was done on a sample of peripheral blood. As DNA, the CDR3 is TGTGCCAGCAGCTTCGGTCAGGGGATTCACGAGCAGTACTTC. This sequence encodes CASSFGQGIHEQYF.